A selection of T cell receptor beta chains follows, all from one sample in a study of blood T cell repertoires in COVID-19. Using immunoSEQ multiplex PCR, the repertoire was profiled, and TCRdb retains in-frame clones only, with some absent. Here the sample spans approximately 350,000 clones, over 75% being singletons. Sequenced: PBMCs or T cells enriched from blood (not recorded which). Receptor source: a young man who had recovered from COVID-19. CDR3s include the opening cysteine and the closing phenylalanine or tryptophan. Each record gives: D gene, clone size, J gene, V gene, CDR3 length, CDR3 DNA, CDR3 protein. A D gene is named only where the DNA matches it firmly. Only part of the rows carry a size: once, few, many, or a class if the clone is expanded.

- - TRBJ2-1 TRBV12-5 17 TGTGCTAGTGGTTTGGTACGCGCGAGCCTCTCCTACAATGAGCAGTTCTTC CASGLVRASLSYNEQFF
- - TRBJ2-7 TRBV19 13 TGTGCCAGTAGTATTGGCGAGGGCTACGAGCAGTACTTC CASSIGEGYEQYF
TRBD2 - TRBJ2-1 TRBV27 15 TGTGCCAGCAGTTCCCCCCTCGGGGGGGCAAGGATGCAGTTCTTC CASSSPLGGARMQFF
- - TRBJ2-7 TRBV20-1 11 TGCAGTGCACTGATAGCCTACGAGCAGTACTTC CSALIAYEQYF
TRBD2 - TRBJ2-1 TRBV27 16 TGTGCCAGCAGTCCCTTACTAGCGGGAGGGAGTAATGAGCAGTTCTTC CASSPLLAGGSNEQFF
- - TRBJ1-3 TRBV10-1 14 TGCGCCAGCAGTGAACAGCAGACTGGAAACACCATATATTTT CASSEQQTGNTIYF
- - TRBJ2-7 TRBV10-2 11 TGCGCCAGTAGCGAACCCTACGAGCAGTACTTC CASSEPYEQYF
- few TRBJ1-6 TRBV25-1 15 TGTGCCAGCAGTGCCCGGGCCAGGGGTAATTCACCCCTCCACTTT CASSARARGNSPLHF
- - TRBJ1-5 TRBV28 16 TGTGCCAGCAGTATCTGGGACTGGAGGGGCAATCAGCCCCAGCATTTT CASSIWDWRGNQPQHF
- - TRBJ1-3 TRBV18 16 TGTGCCAGCTCAATAGCGGTGGGCAGCTCTGGAAACACCATATATTTT CASSIAVGSSGNTIYF
TRBD1 - TRBJ2-7 TRBV12-3/TRBV12-4 13 TGTGCCAGCAGTTGGGACAGAGCCTACGAGCAGTACTTC CASSWDRAYEQYF
TRBD1 - TRBJ1-2 TRBV19 13 TGTGCCAGTAGTACCCGGGACAGCTATGGCTACACCTTC CASSTRDSYGYTF
TRBD2 once TRBJ2-1 TRBV11-3 16 TGTGCCAGCAGCTCCTATAGCCGGGGAGGGATAAATGAGCAGTTCTTC CASSSYSRGGINEQFF
TRBD1 - TRBJ1-1 TRBV2 13 TGTGCCAGCAGCTCCAGGGGGTTCACTGAAGCTTTCTTT CASSSRGFTEAFF
TRBD1 - TRBJ1-5 TRBV27 14 TGTGCCAGCAGTCCCGGGGACAGTAGTCAGCCCCAGCATTTT CASSPGDSSQPQHF
- - TRBJ2-7 TRBV9 14 TGTGCCAGCAGCGTAGATTATCGGTCCTACGAGCAGTACTTC CASSVDYRSYEQYF
- - TRBJ1-2 TRBV2 12 TGTGCCAGCAGTGAGGACTCCCTATCCCACACCTTC CASSEDSLSHTF
- - TRBJ1-2 TRBV27 14 TGTGCCAGCAGTCCTCCGGGACTCGGCCGCGGCTACACCTTC CASSPPGLGRGYTF
- few TRBJ2-7 TRBV4-3 16 TGCGCCAGCAGCCAAGAGTCTAGCCCCTTTATCTACGAGCAGTACTTC CASSQESSPFIYEQYF
TRBD2 once TRBJ2-7 TRBV4-1 15 TGCGCCAGCAGCCAAGGGGCTAGCGGGCGTCTCGAGCAGTACTTC CASSQGASGRLEQYF
TRBD2 once TRBJ2-1 TRBV20-1 13 TGCAGTGCTAGTAGCGGGAGATTGGATGAGCAGTTCTTC CSASSGRLDEQFF
TRBD1 - TRBJ1-2 TRBV5-1 20 TGCGCCAGCAGCTTGAAGGAAGCAACCGGGACAGGGGGCGCGAGCTATGGCTACACCTTC CASSLKEATGTGGASYGYTF
TRBD1 - TRBJ2-7 TRBV6-4 14 TGTGCCAGTTCCCCGACAGGGGGTATCTACGAGCAGTACTTC CASSPTGGIYEQYF
TRBD1 - TRBJ1-5 TRBV19 15 TGTGCCAGGAATAACCTTAGGGGGCGCAATCAGCCCCAGCATTTT CARNNLRGRNQPQHF
- - TRBJ1-1 TRBV10-2 13 TGCGCCAGCAGTCGACAGTCAGACACTGAAGCTTTCTTT CASSRQSDTEAFF
TRBD1 once TRBJ1-2 TRBV7-9 16 TGTGCCAGCAGCTTAGCGGCAGGGGGAGGAAACTATGGCTACACCTTC CASSLAAGGGNYGYTF
TRBD2 - TRBJ2-5 TRBV4-2 17 TGTGCCAGCAGCCAACGCTCTAGCGGGGGGAAGGAAGAGACCCAGTACTTC CASSQRSSGGKEETQYF
TRBD1 - TRBJ1-4 TRBV28 15 TGTGCCAGCACATCCCAGGAGACAGGGGTGAAAAAACTGTTTTTT CASTSQETGVKKLFF
TRBD1 - TRBJ2-7 TRBV7-6 14 TGTGCCAGCAGCTTAGAGACAGGGACCTACGAGCAGTACTTC CASSLETGTYEQYF
TRBD1 - TRBJ1-5 TRBV7-6 15 TGTGCCAGCAGCTTTGGACAGGGGTATAATCAGCCCCAGCATTTT CASSFGQGYNQPQHF
- - TRBJ2-3 TRBV5-4 14 TGTGCCAGCAGCTTTGCTACTTATACAGATACGCAGTATTTT CASSFATYTDTQYF
- - TRBJ1-1 TRBV6-5 14 TGTGCCAGCAGTTACTGGACAGCGAACACTGAAGCTTTCTTT CASSYWTANTEAFF
- - TRBJ1-2 TRBV5-1 18 TGCGCCAGCAGCTTGGAGGCTCTCGGGGGGCAAGCTAACTATGGCTACACCTTC CASSLEALGGQANYGYTF
- - TRBJ2-6 TRBV4-2 17 TGTGCCAGCAGCCAAGATAAGGGGGATGCTGGGGCCAACGTCCTGACTTTC CASSQDKGDAGANVLTF
TRBD1 - TRBJ2-3 TRBV5-6 16 TGTGCCAGCAGCCTTCCTGGACAGGGAGGTGCAGATACGCAGTATTTT CASSLPGQGGADTQYF
TRBD1 - TRBJ1-5 TRBV24-1 16 TGTGCCACCAGTGATGGAGGACAGGGATTCGGACAGCCCCAGCATTTT CATSDGGQGFGQPQHF
TRBD1 - TRBJ1-3 TRBV7-9 15 TGTGCCAGCAGCTTGGACAGGCACTCTGGAAACACCATATATTTT CASSLDRHSGNTIYF
TRBD1 - TRBJ1-2 TRBV3-1/TRBV3-2 14 TGTGCCAGCAGCCCGGGGACAGGGGCCTATGGCTACACCTTC CASSPGTGAYGYTF
- - TRBJ1-2 TRBV7-6 14 TGTGCCAGCAGCGAGCACGGACAAGGCGATGGCTACACCTTC CASSEHGQGDGYTF
TRBD2 - TRBJ2-3 TRBV18 17 TGTGCCAGCTCACGGACTAGCGGGAGTATGGGCACAGATACGCAGTATTTT CASSRTSGSMGTDTQYF
TRBD1 - TRBJ2-7 TRBV7-9 15 TGTGCCAGCAGCTCTTTGGACAGGGTTCCCTACGAGCAGTACTTC CASSSLDRVPYEQYF
- - TRBJ2-3 TRBV3-1/TRBV3-2 16 TGTGCCAGCAGCCAAGCTCGACTAGGGGCGTTAGATACGCAGTATTTT CASSQARLGALDTQYF
TRBD1 - TRBJ2-3 TRBV9 14 TGTGCCAGCAGCGTAAGGGGGCCGGTAGATACGCAGTATTTT CASSVRGPVDTQYF
TRBD2 - TRBJ2-3 TRBV3-1/TRBV3-2 17 TGTGCCAGCAGCCAAGCGTCCGGGGGGGCCAGCACAGATACGCAGTATTTT CASSQASGGASTDTQYF
TRBD1 - TRBJ2-1 TRBV6-5 15 TGTGCCAGCCAGCCGGGGGACAGGGTCTACAATGAGCAGTTCTTC CASQPGDRVYNEQFF
TRBD1 - TRBJ2-7 TRBV4-2 14 TGTGCCAGCAGCCAGCAGACAGGGTTAGGGGAGCAGTACTTC CASSQQTGLGEQYF
- once TRBJ2-5 TRBV7-3 13 TGTGCCAGCAGCTTAGGCCTTCAGGAGACCCAGTACTTC CASSLGLQETQYF
- once TRBJ2-1 TRBV3-1/TRBV3-2 16 TGTGCCAGCAGCCTCTCAGGCGGGGCAACCTACAATGAGCAGTTCTTC CASSLSGGATYNEQFF
- - TRBJ2-2 TRBV27 13 TGTGCCAGCAGTCTCCACTCCACCGGGGAGCTGTTTTTT CASSLHSTGELFF
- once TRBJ1-1 TRBV4-1 13 TGCGCCAGCAGCCTCGGAGTTTACACTGAAGCTTTCTTT CASSLGVYTEAFF
TRBD2 few TRBJ2-7 TRBV28 16 TGTGCCAGCAGTTCTCCGGGTAGCGGGAACTCCTACGAGCAGTACTTC CASSSPGSGNSYEQYF
- - TRBJ1-4 TRBV12-3/TRBV12-4 12 TGTGCCAGCAGTTTTTCCCGGACAGCTCACTCTTTT CASSFSRTAHSF
- few TRBJ2-7 TRBV19 15 TGTGCCAGTAGTAAGCGCGGGGAAAGGTCCTACGAGCAGTACTTC CASSKRGERSYEQYF
- - TRBJ1-2 TRBV5-1 14 TGCGCCAGCAGCTTCTCAGAAAGTAACTATGGCTACACCTTC CASSFSESNYGYTF
TRBD1 - TRBJ1-6 TRBV7-3 14 TGTGCCAGCAGTTCCGGGACAGCCCATTCACCCCTCCACTTT CASSSGTAHSPLHF
- - TRBJ2-1 TRBV5-1 14 TGCGCCAGCAGGATGGGGGCCAGTTACAATGAGCAGTTCTTC CASRMGASYNEQFF
- - TRBJ1-1 TRBV3-1/TRBV3-2 11 TGTGCCAGCAGCCAAGGGTTCGAGGCTTTCTTT CASSQGFEAFF
TRBD1 - TRBJ1-3 TRBV18 16 TGTGCCAGCTCACCACGGACAGGGTCGGAAGGAAACACCATATATTTT CASSPRTGSEGNTIYF
TRBD1 - TRBJ1-5 TRBV12-3/TRBV12-4 13 TGTGCCAGCAGGGGACAGATCAATCAGCCCCAGCATTTT CASRGQINQPQHF